Given below is one TCR beta chain in context. Its recognized antigen is unknown. Per-base quality was not reported, and no clone a single base away is much larger than it. The method was the immunoSEQ multiplex PCR assay. A mixture of 60 forward primers for TCR Vbeta segments and 13 reverse primers for TCR Jbeta segments was used in the multiplex PCR. Amplification of the CDR3 region of rearranged TCR beta genes was performed with a multiplex PCR assay on genomic DNA. Amplified TCR beta libraries were sequenced as 87-base-pair reads on the Illumina HiSeq System. On the study's bioinformatics: A later analysis tallied 75 million to 95 million unique TCR beta chains across the 600 to 700 repertoires, and about 12 million of those chains were shared by two or more donors. A nearest-neighbor algorithm error-corrected the raw reads and collapsed the reads into unique sequences, merging closely related sequences to remove PCR and sequencing errors. CDR3 sequences were aligned to IMGT reference sequences to assign V, D and J gene segments. For a sequence to be retained, a match of at least six nucleotides was required to both a V gene segment and a J gene segment. A rearrangement counted as productive if the CDR3 had no stop codons and remained in frame with V and J, and every other rearrangement counted as non-productive. CDR3 was defined according to IMGT convention as the region running from the second conserved V-encoded cysteine to the conserved J-encoded phenylalanine. The earlier analysis of 500 to 750 of the donors excluded any sequence lacking an unambiguous match to a single V gene segment. In an earlier analysis of 450 to 700 of the donors, V segments were called functional above 56.7% productive rearrangements and were called segregating when the between-donor standard deviation exceeded 5%. A statistical classification framework was developed to diagnose cytomegalovirus status using the catalog of TCR beta chain sequences. In a later analysis, TCR nucleotide sequences were compared against IMGT/GENE-DB human TR gene sequences so that V and J genes could be assigned. Using the TCRdist pipeline, a later analysis assigned CDR3 sequences along with most-parsimonious VDJ recombination scenarios. In a later analysis, every TCR beta chain was defined by the combination of its CDR3 amino acid sequence and its V-gene family, and reads without a unique V-gene family were dropped. A later analysis removed 592 highly shared, low-generation-probability nucleotide sequences to deal with suspected cross-contamination and a sequencing artifact. In a later analysis, a clonal expansion index was calculated for each public chain from normalized within-repertoire ranks of inferred template counts. A later analysis computed generation probabilities with a VDJ recombination model fitted to out-of-frame rearrangements, and checked the results against IGoR. Hypergeometric tests were used in a later analysis to score TCR-TCR, TCR-HLA and TCR-CMV co-occurrence, with a repertoire-size bias correction applied to the TCR pairs. In a later analysis, false discovery rates were estimated by permuting HLA or CMV assignments 20 times. In a later analysis, co-occurring TCRs were grouped using DBSCAN, and TCRdist sequence similarity was added for clustering within HLA-allele-positive subsets. Co-occurrence clustering excluded repertoires with fewer than 30,000 or more than 120,000 public chains, plus five with anomalous nucleotide sharing. Here the immuneACCESS table is served through TCRdb, limited to in-frame sequences with V and J called. Missing clones are a known gap in these copies; in checked studies unresolved V genes cover under half, and the rest lacks a known reason. That table is the source of V, J and clone size, and D and trimming were worked out from the DNA. The sample has 150,000 to 200,000 clones on record, about 69% of them singletons. The ten most abundant clones make up roughly 2.5% of the sample.

The cohort was made up of roughly 670 healthy bone marrow donors. At the time of sampling, all cohort members were nominally healthy, though unrecorded immune exposures were likely present. CMV serostatus was positive for 250 to 300 and negative for about 55% of the roughly 670 cohort members, and was not recorded for this donor. A peripheral blood sample was provided by each donor, and peripheral blood mononuclear cells were used for TCR beta sequencing. Genomic DNA was extracted from the blood cell samples with the Qiagen DNeasy Blood Extraction Kit. These data are taken from a study of cytomegalovirus exposure and HLA in healthy donors (dated by TCRdb to 2017 to 2019). For context, the study as a whole: An earlier analysis of several hundred of the donors reported under 300 Gb of sequence data and 117 million unique TCR beta sequences obtained from 180 million or so T cells. Both class I and class II loci were covered by HLA typing, at four-digit resolution. A later genetic analysis took genome-wide SNP genotypes for about three fifths of the 666 donors and used that subset as a discovery cohort. In the later analysis, no new phenotypic data were used to find candidate immune exposures; instead, reliance was placed on TCR beta sequences and their occurrence across donors. Of the 350 to 400 genotyped donors, roughly 85% fell in the genetic ancestry cluster associated with self-reported Caucasian donors. Roughly five DR-DQ haplotypes were treated as single units for association and clustering because of strong linkage in the cohort. The study used immunosequencing to profile the T cell repertoires of around 600 subjects and linked those repertoires to cytomegalovirus serostatus. An early release that covered 640 HLA-typed donors contained approximately 300 gigabases of sequencing data and 65 million to 100 million unique TCR sequences. In an earlier analysis of 550 to 700 of the donors, high-throughput TCR beta sequencing was used to judge whether each TCR beta V gene segment behaved as functional or pseudogenic. Among roughly 400 genotyped donors of the cohort, an average of 235,054 unique TCR beta nucleotide sequences were sequenced per donor, roughly a sixth of them non-productive. Alongside the repertoire data, information on donor age, sex, ethnicity and CMV serostatus was compiled. Typing coverage differed by locus: A, B, C, DRB1 and DQB1 were typed in roughly 620-630 donors, DQA1 in 522, DPA1 in approximately 600, and DPB1 in approximately 450. Along with the roughly 670-subject first cohort, a separate validation cohort of over 90 different subjects was used. To predict cytomegalovirus infection status, the study combined high-throughput TCR immunosequencing, statistical association of individual TCRs with disease status, and machine learning. Every discovery cohort repertoire had been produced on one sequencing platform. A later analysis re-examined previously published TCR beta repertoires from hundreds of donors and added high-resolution HLA genotyping to investigate patterns of TCR occurrence. The study aimed to test whether signatures of past pathogen exposure could be identified by cataloging public T cell receptors. Points the paper makes about the study in general: Presence/absence analyses assumed roughly uniform sequencing depth across donors, an assumption that may not hold. Specific HLA alleles were associated with some 15,000 TCR beta sequences at a false discovery rate of 0.05 in a later analysis. The authors suggested that the approach could potentially be extended to other disease states and immunological phenotypes. Most CMV-associated TCR beta chains appeared to be HLA-restricted in a later analysis, and the HLA associations seemed to be driven largely by CMV exposure. Only TCR beta chains were sequenced in this cohort, and the absence of alpha or paired-chain data limited detectable features. V-gene and J-gene trimming of TCR beta chains was associated with a missense DCLRE1C variant in a later genetic analysis, and the association was replicated in an independent cohort. A further reported finding was that TCR beta sequences accurately predicted the HLA-A and HLA-B alleles for most subjects in the first cohort. The classifier was reported to diagnose cytomegalovirus status with high specificity and sensitivity in both the original cohort and the validation cohort. A later analysis found that HLA-associated TCR beta chains were more clonally expanded and had lower generation probabilities than equally common non-associated chains. CMV serostatus was the only immune exposure information available for the cohort. The 87-base-pair reads could not distinguish some IMGT-functional V segments, including TRBV6-2 and TRBV6-3, so those segments were excluded. Several of the top co-occurrence clusters appeared to be linked to parvovirus B19, influenza, CMV and Epstein-Barr virus, according to a later analysis. Because HLA typing was unavailable for some donors at each locus, only the typed subset was used in association tests. A later genetic analysis reported fewer N-insertions in productive TCRs among donors in an Asian-associated ancestry cluster than the roughly 620-donor mean. The study gave a list of roughly 150 TCR beta chains associated with cytomegalovirus. Correlated functional status among segregating V segments might be attributable to linkage disequilibrium, but an unknown experimental factor could not be ruled out. Across donors, most TCR sequences were observed very rarely, whereas some public TCRs were present in many individuals. When HLA alleles, especially DR and DQ, strongly co-occurred, TCR associations were difficult to assign to individual alleles. Some 15 rarely observed V segments, including chromosome 9 orphons, were excluded from the earlier analysis of several hundred of the donors because counts were too low. In vitro tests confirmed that a few of the cytomegalovirus-associated TCR beta chains recognize cytomegalovirus antigens. In an earlier analysis of fewer than 700 of the donors, most TCR beta V segments appeared in productive rearrangements about 87% or about 30% of the time, broadly matching IMGT annotations. According to a later analysis, TCR association rates differed among HLA loci, with DRB1 alleles showing the most associated TCRs and HLA-C alleles showing the fewest. The sequencing pipeline was judged likely to have produced a cluster of highly shared sequence variants as a technical artifact.

V and J are trimmed by 5 bases and 3 bases, and the gene matches miss 4 bases of the junction. Measured from the cysteine to the phenylalanine, the CDR3 is 15 residues long. The retained sequence is limited to the CDR3, 45 bases, with the frame set at the first base. Based on the germline V gene, the CDR1 and CDR2 sequences are LGHNA and YSLEER. Specimen: PBMCs. This sequence originates from a human donor in good health. The chain is encoded by TRBV4-3 joined to TRBJ1-2, and TRBD1 matches 12 of the central bases. At the DNA level, the sequence is TGCGCCAGCAGCGGGGGGACAGGGGGCGACTATGGCTACACCTTC. This codes for CASSGGTGGDYGYTF.